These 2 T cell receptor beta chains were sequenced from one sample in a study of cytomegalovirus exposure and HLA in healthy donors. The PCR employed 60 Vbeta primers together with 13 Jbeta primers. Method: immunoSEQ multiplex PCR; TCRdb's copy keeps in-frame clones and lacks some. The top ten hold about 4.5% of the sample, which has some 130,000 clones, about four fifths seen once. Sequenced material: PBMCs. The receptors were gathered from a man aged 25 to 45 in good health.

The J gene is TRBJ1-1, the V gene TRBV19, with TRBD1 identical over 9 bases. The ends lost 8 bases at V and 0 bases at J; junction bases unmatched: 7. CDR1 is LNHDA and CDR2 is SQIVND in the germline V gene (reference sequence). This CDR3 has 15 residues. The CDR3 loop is CASGAGTGLNTEAFF. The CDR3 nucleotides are TGTGCCAGTGGGGCCGGGACAGGGTTGAACACTGAAGCTTTCTTT.

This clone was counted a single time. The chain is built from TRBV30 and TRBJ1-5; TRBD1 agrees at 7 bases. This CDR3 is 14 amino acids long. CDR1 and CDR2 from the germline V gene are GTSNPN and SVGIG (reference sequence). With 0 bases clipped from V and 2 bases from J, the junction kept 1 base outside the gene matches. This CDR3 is CAWSVTGGNQPQHF. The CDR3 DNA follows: TGTGCCTGGAGTGTCACAGGGGGCAATCAGCCCCAGCATTTT.